This TCR beta chain was retrieved from a study of blood T cells in healthy people across ages. Healthy individuals of Caucasian origin from Russia, aged roughly 6 to 100, served as donors. It was with a sample-barcoded 5' primer and a J-beta primer mix that a second PCR of roughly 7 to 11 cycles was run. MiXCR, run by TCRdb on the 5' RACE reads, gives a single entry per CDR3 protein. The repertoire holds roughly 800,000 distinct CDR3 sequences, with 58% as singletons. Germline loops: CDR1 DFQATT, CDR2 SNEGSKA (reference sequence). The V and J ends lost 2 bases and 7 bases respectively, with 12 bases between them. The CDR3 is 13 residues long.

Sequencing input: blood. This TCR was recovered from a man aged 30-40 years in good health. This sequence joins TRBV20-1 and TRBJ2-1; perhaps TRBD2 as D (6 bases). The DNA for the CDR3 is TGCAGTGCTAGACCGGGAGTGGGGAATGAGCAGTTCTTC. Amino acids: CSARPGVGNEQFF.